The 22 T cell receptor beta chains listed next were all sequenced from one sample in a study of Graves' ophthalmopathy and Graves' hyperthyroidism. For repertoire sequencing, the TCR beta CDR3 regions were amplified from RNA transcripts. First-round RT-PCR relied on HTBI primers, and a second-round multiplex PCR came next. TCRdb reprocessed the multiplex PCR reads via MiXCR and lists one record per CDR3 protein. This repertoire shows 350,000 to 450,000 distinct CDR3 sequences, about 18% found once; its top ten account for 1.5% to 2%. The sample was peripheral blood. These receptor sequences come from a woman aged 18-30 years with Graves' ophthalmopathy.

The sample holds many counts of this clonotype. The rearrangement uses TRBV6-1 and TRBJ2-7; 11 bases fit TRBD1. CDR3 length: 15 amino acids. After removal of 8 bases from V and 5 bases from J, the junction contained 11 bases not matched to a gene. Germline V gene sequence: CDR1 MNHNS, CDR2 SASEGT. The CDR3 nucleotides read TGTGCCAGCGCCGGGGCGGGACAGGGGGATCACGAGCAGTACTTC. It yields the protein CASAGAGQGDHEQYF.

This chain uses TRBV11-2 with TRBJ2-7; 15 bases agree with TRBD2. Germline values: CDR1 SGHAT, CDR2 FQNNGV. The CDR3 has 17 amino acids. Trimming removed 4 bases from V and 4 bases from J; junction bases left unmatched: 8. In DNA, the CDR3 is TGTGCCAGCAGCTCAGGGACTAGCGGGAGGTTTAGATACGAGCAGTACTTC. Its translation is CASSSGTSGRFRYEQYF.

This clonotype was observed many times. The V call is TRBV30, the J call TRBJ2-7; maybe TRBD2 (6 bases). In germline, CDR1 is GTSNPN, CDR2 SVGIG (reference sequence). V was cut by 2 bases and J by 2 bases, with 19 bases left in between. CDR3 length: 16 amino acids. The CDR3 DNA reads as TGTGCCTGGAGTTTCCTTAAGGGACTGTCTGCCTACGAGCAGTACTTC. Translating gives CAWSFLKGLSAYEQYF. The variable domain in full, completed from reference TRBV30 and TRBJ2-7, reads SQTIHQWPATLVQPVGSPLSLECTVEGTSNPNLYWYRQAAGRGLQLLFYSVGIGQISSEVPQNLSASRPQDRQFILSSKKLLLSDSGFYLCAWSFLKGLSAYEQYFGPGTRLTVT.

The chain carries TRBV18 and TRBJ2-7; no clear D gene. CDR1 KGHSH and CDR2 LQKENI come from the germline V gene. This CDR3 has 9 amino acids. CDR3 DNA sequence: TGTGGCTACTCCTACGAGCAGTACTTC. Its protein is CGYSYEQYF.

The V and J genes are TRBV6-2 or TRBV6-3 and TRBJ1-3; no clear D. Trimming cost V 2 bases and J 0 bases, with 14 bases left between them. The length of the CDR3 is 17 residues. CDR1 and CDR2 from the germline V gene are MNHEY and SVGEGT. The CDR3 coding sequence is TGTGCCAGCAGTTACCCCCCGACGTTTATCTCTGGAAACACCATATATTTT. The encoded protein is CASSYPPTFISGNTIYF.

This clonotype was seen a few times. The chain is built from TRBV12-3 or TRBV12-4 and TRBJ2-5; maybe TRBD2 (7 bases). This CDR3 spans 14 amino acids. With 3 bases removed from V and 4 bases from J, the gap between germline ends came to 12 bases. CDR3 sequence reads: CASSFRGRGETQYF. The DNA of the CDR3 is TGTGCCAGCAGTTTTAGGGGGAGGGGAGAGACCCAGTACTTC.

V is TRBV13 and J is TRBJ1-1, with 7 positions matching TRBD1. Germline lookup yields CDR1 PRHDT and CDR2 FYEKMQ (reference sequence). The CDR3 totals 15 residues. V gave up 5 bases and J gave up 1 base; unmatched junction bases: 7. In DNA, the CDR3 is TGTGCCAGCAGCCCGAGGGGACAGAAGAACACTGAAGCTTTCTTT. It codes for CASSPRGQKNTEAFF.

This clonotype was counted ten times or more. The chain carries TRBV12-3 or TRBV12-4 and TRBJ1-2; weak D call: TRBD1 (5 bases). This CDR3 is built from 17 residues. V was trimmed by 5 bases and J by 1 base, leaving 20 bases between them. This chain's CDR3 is CASSGGDSQKVNYGYTF. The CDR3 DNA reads TGTGCCAGCAGTGGGGGAGACAGTCAAAAAGTTAACTATGGCTACACCTTC.

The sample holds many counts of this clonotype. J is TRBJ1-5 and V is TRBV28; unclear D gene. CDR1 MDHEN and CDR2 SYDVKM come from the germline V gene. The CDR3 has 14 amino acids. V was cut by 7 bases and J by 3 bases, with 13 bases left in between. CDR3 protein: CASNGLTINQPQHF. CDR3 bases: TGTGCCAGCAACGGTCTGACAATCAATCAGCCCCAGCATTTT.

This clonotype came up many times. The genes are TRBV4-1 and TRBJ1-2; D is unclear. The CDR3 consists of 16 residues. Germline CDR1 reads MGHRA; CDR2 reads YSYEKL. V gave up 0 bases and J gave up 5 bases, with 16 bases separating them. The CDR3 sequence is CASSQDPVRMEYGYTF. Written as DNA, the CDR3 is TGCGCCAGCAGCCAAGATCCAGTGAGGATGGAATATGGCTACACCTTC.

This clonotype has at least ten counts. CDR3 sequence (DNA): TGTGCCAGCACCCCATGGGCTGGCTTGCACGAGCAGTACTTC. Its protein is CASTPWAGLHEQYF. The rearrangement joins TRBV6-5 to TRBJ2-7, with D hard to call. There are 14 residues in the CDR3. With 7 bases removed from V and 5 bases from J, the gap between germline ends came to 18 bases. Per the germline V gene, CDR1 is MNHEY and CDR2 is SVGAGI.

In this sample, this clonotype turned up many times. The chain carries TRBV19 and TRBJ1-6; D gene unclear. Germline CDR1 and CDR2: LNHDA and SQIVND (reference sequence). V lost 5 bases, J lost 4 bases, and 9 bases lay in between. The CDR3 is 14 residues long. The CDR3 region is CASSSEQYNSPLHF. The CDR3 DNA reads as TGTGCCAGTAGTTCGGAGCAATATAATTCACCCCTCCACTTT.

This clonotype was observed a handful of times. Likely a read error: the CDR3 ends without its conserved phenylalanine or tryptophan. The DNA of the CDR3 is TGTGCCTGGAGTGTTGGCGGTTTGAACACTGAAGCTTTCCTT. Translated, it gives CAWSVGGLNTEAFL. This chain connects TRBV30 to TRBJ1-1; D not resolved. This CDR3 has 14 amino acids. Germline V gives CDR1 GTSNPN, CDR2 SVGIG (reference sequence). V lost 0 bases and J lost 0, with 8 bases in between.

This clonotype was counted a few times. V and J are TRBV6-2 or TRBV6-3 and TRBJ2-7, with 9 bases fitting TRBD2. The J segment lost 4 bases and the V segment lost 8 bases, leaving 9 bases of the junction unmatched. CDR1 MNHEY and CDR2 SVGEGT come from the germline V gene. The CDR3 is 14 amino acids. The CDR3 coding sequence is TGTGCCAGCGGTAGCGGGAGCCTCTTGTACGAGCAGTACTTC. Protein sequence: CASGSGSLLYEQYF.

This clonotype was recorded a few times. The CDR3 is CASSQMPHGNQPQHF. The CDR3 bases are TGTGCCAGCAGTCAAATGCCTCACGGCAATCAGCCCCAGCATTTT. The genes are TRBV5-8 and TRBJ1-5; no clear D gene. The CDR3 has 15 amino acids. CDR1 and CDR2 (germline): SGHTS, YDEGEE. Trimming removed 5 bases at V and 2 bases at J, with 14 bases between.

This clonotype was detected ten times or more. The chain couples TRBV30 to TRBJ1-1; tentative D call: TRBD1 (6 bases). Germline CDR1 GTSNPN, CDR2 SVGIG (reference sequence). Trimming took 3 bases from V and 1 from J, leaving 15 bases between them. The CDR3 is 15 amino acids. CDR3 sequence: CAWRTGGGPNTEAFF. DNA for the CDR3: TGTGCCTGGAGGACTGGGGGGGGGCCGAACACTGAAGCTTTCTTT.

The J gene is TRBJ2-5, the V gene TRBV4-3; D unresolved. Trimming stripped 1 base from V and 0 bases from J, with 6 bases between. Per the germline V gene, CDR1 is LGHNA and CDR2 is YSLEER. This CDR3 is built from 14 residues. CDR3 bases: TGCGCCAGCAGCCAAGCCCGGCACCAAGAGACCCAGTACTTC. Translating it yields CASSQARHQETQYF.

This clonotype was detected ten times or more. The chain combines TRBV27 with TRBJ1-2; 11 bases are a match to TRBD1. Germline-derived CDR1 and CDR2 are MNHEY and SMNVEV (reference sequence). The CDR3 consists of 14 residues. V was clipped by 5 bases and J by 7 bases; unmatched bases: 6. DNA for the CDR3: TGTGCCAGCAGTCCAGGGACAGGGGGTACTGGCTACACCTTC. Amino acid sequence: CASSPGTGGTGYTF.

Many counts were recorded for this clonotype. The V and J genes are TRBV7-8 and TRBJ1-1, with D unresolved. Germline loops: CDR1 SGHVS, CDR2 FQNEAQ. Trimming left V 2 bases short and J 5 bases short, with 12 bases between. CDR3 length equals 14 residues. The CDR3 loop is CASSLSPGSTEAFF. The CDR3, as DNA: TGTGCCAGCAGCTTATCACCCGGTTCGACTGAAGCTTTCTTT.

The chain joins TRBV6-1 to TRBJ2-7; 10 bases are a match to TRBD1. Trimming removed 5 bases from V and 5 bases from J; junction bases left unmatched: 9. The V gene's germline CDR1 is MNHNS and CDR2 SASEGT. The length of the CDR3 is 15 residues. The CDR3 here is CASSRDRGGGNEQYF. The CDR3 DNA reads TGTGCCAGCAGTCGGGACAGGGGAGGCGGGAACGAGCAGTACTTC.

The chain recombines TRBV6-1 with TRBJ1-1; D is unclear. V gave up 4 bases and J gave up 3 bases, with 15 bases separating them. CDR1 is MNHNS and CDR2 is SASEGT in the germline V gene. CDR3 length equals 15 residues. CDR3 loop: CASSVLQFTHTEAFF. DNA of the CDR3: TGTGCCAGCAGTGTCCTACAGTTCACCCACACTGAAGCTTTCTTT.

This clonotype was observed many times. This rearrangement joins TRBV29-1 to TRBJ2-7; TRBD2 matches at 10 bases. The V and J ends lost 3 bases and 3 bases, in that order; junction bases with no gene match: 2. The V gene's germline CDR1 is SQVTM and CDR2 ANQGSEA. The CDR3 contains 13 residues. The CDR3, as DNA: TGCAGCGTTGAGGCTAGCGGGGGCTACGAGCAGTACTTC. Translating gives CSVEASGGYEQYF.